This T cell receptor beta chain was documented in a study of blood T cell repertoires in COVID-19. This CDR3 is built from 15 residues. V trimming: 4 bases; J trimming: 4 bases; junction bases outside the gene matches: 5. Looked up from germline, CDR1 is SGHRS and CDR2 is YFSETQ. Sequencing was performed with immunoSEQ multiplex PCR; in TCRdb, only in-frame clones are kept and a portion is missing. The sample lists some 250,000 clones; approximately 83% were seen once. This clonotype was obtained from a woman in her forties or fifties who had recovered from COVID-19. V and J are TRBV5-1 and TRBJ2-1, with 10 bases that match TRBD2. Sequencing was performed on PBMCs or T cells enriched from blood (not recorded which). CDR3 protein: CASSPGLAEYNEQFF. CDR3 sequence (DNA): TGCGCCAGCAGCCCTGGACTAGCGGAGTACAATGAGCAGTTCTTC.